Listed here are 9 T cell receptor beta chains from one sample, sequenced in a study of T cell repertoires in cytomegalovirus infection. TCRdb re-called the reads with MiXCR, one entry per CDR3 protein. Found here are fewer than 1,000,000 distinct CDR3 sequences, approximately 31% of them singletons; the top ten hold roughly an eighth. No antigen has been assigned to these receptors. This specimen was cultured CD8+ T cells from PBMCs, taken from culture after CMV antigen stimulation. Every receptor here comes from a human donor in good health (CMV status not recorded). Some clones in this sample may be carry-over from other donors' samples.

V and J are TRBV4-3 and TRBJ2-5; 7 bases align to TRBD1. The CDR3 loop spans 15 amino acids. The V and J ends lost 1 base and 6 bases, in that order; junction bases with no gene match: 8. Germline CDR1 is LGHNA and CDR2 is YSLEER. The CDR3 DNA reads as TGCGCCAGCAGCCAAGGGCACAGGGGAATGCAGACCCAGTACTTC. Amino acid sequence: CASSQGHRGMQTQYF.

Comments on this clonotype: A clone one base away is much larger, so this may be a read error. The chain recombines TRBV7-6 with TRBJ2-6; D perhaps matches TRBD1 (6 bases). Germline values: CDR1 SGHVS, CDR2 FNYEAQ. This CDR3 contains 15 residues. This CDR3 reads CVSSLTGRGANVLTF. CDR3 nucleotides: TGTGTCAGCAGCTTGACAGGCCGGGGGGCCAACGTCCTGACTTTC.

The V call is TRBV9, the J call TRBJ1-2; D possibly corresponds to TRBD1 (5 bases). This CDR3 is 15 amino acids long. Germline V CDR1 and CDR2: SGDLS, YYNGEE. V lost 4 bases and J 6 bases, leaving 19 bases between the germline ends. DNA for the CDR3: TGTGCCAGCAGCACTCCCCTCTTAGGAGGGGATGGCTACACCTTC. It codes for CASSTPLLGGDGYTF.

This clonotype occurred many times. The chain recombines TRBV7-6 with TRBJ2-1; 8 nucleotides align to TRBD2. CDR3 length: 13 amino acids. Germline V gives CDR1 SGHVS, CDR2 FNYEAQ. The junction had 3 bases not matched to a gene; V was cut back by 2 bases and J by 9 bases. The CDR3 nucleotides read TGTGCCAGCAGCTTAAGCGGGGGCGGTGAGCAGTTCTTC. It encodes CASSLSGGGEQFF.

This clonotype was counted once. The genes are TRBV11-2 and TRBJ2-1, with a tentative D call TRBD1 (6 bases). Germline lookup yields CDR1 SGHAT and CDR2 FQNNGV. The CDR3 contains 12 residues. Trimming pared 8 bases from V and 6 bases from J, leaving 11 bases between. The CDR3 loop reads CASARGSNEQFF. The CDR3 DNA reads as TGTGCCAGCGCCAGGGGAAGCAATGAGCAGTTCTTC.

This clonotype was counted a few times. The rearrangement joins TRBV5-4 to TRBJ1-2, with 11 bases identical to TRBD1. V shed 1 base, J shed 6 bases, and the junction held 8 bases outside the gene matches. This CDR3 is built from 16 residues. Germline V CDR1 and CDR2: SGHNT, YYREEE (reference sequence). This CDR3 reads CASSLLGDRGLDGYTF. As DNA, the CDR3 is TGTGCCAGCAGCTTGTTGGGGGACAGGGGGTTGGATGGCTACACCTTC.

This clonotype showed up just a few times. CDR3 coding DNA: TGTGCCAGCAGTCCGGACGGTCTCTACGAGCAGTACGTC. Residues: CASSPDGLYEQYV. The chain uses TRBV27 and TRBJ2-7; D call uncertain. Trimming left V 5 bases short and J 3 bases short, with 11 bases between. Germline-derived CDR1 and CDR2 are MNHEY and SMNVEV (reference sequence). CDR3 length equals 13 residues.

This chain connects TRBV27 to TRBJ2-2; maybe TRBD2 (6 bases). V was shortened by 7 bases and J by 7 bases, with 22 bases between the two germline ends. This CDR3 contains 16 residues. Looked up from germline, CDR1 is MNHEY and CDR2 is SMNVEV (reference sequence). CDR3 residues: CASTLLGGSRFGELFF. CDR3 coding DNA: TGTGCCAGCACCCTTCTGGGGGGATCTCGCTTCGGGGAGCTGTTTTTT.

The J gene is TRBJ1-1, the V gene TRBV6-2 or TRBV6-3, with 12 bases fitting TRBD1. This CDR3 comprises 18 residues. The germline V gene has CDR1 MNHEY and CDR2 SVGEGT. V shed 0 bases, J shed 4 bases, and the junction held 9 bases outside the gene matches. The CDR3 protein is CASSYSPMGQGAGTEAFF. In DNA form, the CDR3 reads TGTGCCAGCAGTTACTCCCCGATGGGACAGGGGGCGGGCACTGAAGCTTTCTTT.